The next 20 T cell receptor beta chains were all read from a single sample in a study of T cells after yellow fever vaccination. TCRdb used MiXCR to reprocess the 5' RACE reads, holding one entry per CDR3 protein. Of about 220,000 distinct CDR3 sequences listed, about 3% are singletons. The starting material was CD4+ T cells sorted from PBMCs, obtained 10 days after the yellow fever booster vaccination. These receptors were collected from a young man who received the YFV17D yellow fever vaccine.

The CDR3 reads CASGLIGGRVSAEAFF. The CDR3 DNA reads TGTGCCAGCGGTCTGATAGGGGGCCGGGTGAGTGCTGAAGCTTTCTTT. This chain links TRBV7-2 with TRBJ1-1; 7 bases fit TRBD1. Trimming took 8 bases from V and 6 from J; bases not matched to a gene: 18. Germline CDR1 SGHTA, CDR2 FQGNSA. This CDR3 comprises 16 residues. The variable domain in full, with the rest retrieved from reference TRBV7-2 and TRBJ1-1, is GAGVSQSPSNKVTEKGKDVELRCDPISGHTALYWYRQSLGQGLEFLIYFQGNSAPDKSGLPSDRFSAERTGGSVSTLTIQRTQQEDSAVYLCASGLIGGRVSAEAFFGQGTRLTVV.

About this clonotype: This may be a read error, as it is one base from a much larger clone. The V gene is TRBV7-2, the J gene TRBJ1-5; D unclear. Germline CDR1 is SGHTA and CDR2 is FQGNSA. The CDR3 has 13 amino acids. CDR3 amino acids: CASSLQVGQPQPF. The DNA of the CDR3 is TGTGCCAGCAGCTTACAAGTCGGGCAGCCCCAGCCTTTT.

V and J are TRBV18 and TRBJ1-1; D is unclear. V gave up 6 bases and J gave up 5 bases, with 13 bases separating them. CDR3 length equals 13 residues. Germline V CDR1 and CDR2: KGHSH, LQKENI. In nucleotides, the CDR3 is TGTGCCAGCTCGGACCGGGCCGCGACTGAAGCTTTCTTT. Its translation: CASSDRAATEAFF. Combining the CDR3 with reference TRBV18 and TRBJ1-1 gives the whole variable domain NAGVMQNPRHLVRRRGQEARLRCSPMKGHSHVYWYRQLPEEGLKFMVYLQKENIIDESGMPKERFSAEFPKEGPSILRIQQVVRGDSAAYFCASSDRAATEAFFGQGTRLTVV.

This clonotype appeared many times. The rearrangement links TRBV5-1 to TRBJ1-3; D is unclear. The germline gives CDR1 SGHRS, CDR2 YFSETQ. The length of the CDR3 is 14 residues. Trimming left V 1 base short and J 3 bases short, with 8 bases between. This CDR3 is CASSLFSDGNTIYF. Written as DNA, the CDR3 is TGCGCCAGCAGCTTGTTCTCAGATGGAAACACCATATATTTT.

This clonotype was picked up many times. The chain joins TRBV7-8 to TRBJ1-2; no reliable D call. This CDR3 comprises 15 residues. Trimming removed 2 bases from V and 4 bases from J, with 14 bases in between. The germline gives CDR1 SGHVS, CDR2 FQNEAQ. The CDR3 DNA reads as TGTGCCAGCAGCTTAAGGTCTACATTAGTCTATGGCTACACCTTC. Translation gives CASSLRSTLVYGYTF.

In its sample, this clonotype was seen many times. The V gene is TRBV3-1, the J gene TRBJ2-5; 11 bases align to TRBD2. Germline-derived CDR1 and CDR2 are LGHDT and YNNKEL (reference sequence). V was pared by 4 bases and J by 2 bases, with 15 bases of the junction left unmatched. The CDR3 consists of 19 residues. The CDR3 here is CASSLGGWTSGREQETQYF. CDR3 bases: TGTGCCAGCAGCCTTGGCGGGTGGACTAGCGGGCGTGAACAAGAGACCCAGTACTTC.

In its sample, this clonotype was seen many times. V and J are TRBV5-5 and TRBJ1-5; D might be TRBD1 (6 bases). CDR3 length: 15 residues. Germline V gene lookup returns CDR1 SGHKS and CDR2 YYEKEE (reference sequence). Deletions cut 4 bases from V and 7 bases from J, with 18 bases between. Here the CDR3 reads CASSLGGGEGQPQHF. Here the CDR3 DNA reads TGTGCCAGCAGCCTGGGGGGGGGCGAGGGGCAGCCCCAGCATTTT.

V is TRBV28 and J is TRBJ1-1; TRBD1 aligns across 7 bases. This CDR3 is 15 amino acids long. J was trimmed by 6 bases and V by 2 bases; bases with no gene match: 9. Germline V gives CDR1 MDHEN, CDR2 SYDVKM. CDR3 region: CASSLPQGVSAEAFF. DNA for the CDR3: TGTGCCAGCAGTTTACCGCAGGGGGTGTCGGCTGAAGCTTTCTTT.

This clonotype was observed at least ten times. J is TRBJ1-1 and V is TRBV5-1; unclear D gene. The CDR3 length is 13 residues. Trimming shortened V by 5 bases and J by 0 bases, and 8 bases separated the two germline ends. Germline CDR1 reads SGHRS; CDR2 reads YFSETQ. Here the CDR3 reads CASSSGVNTEAFF. The CDR3 nucleotides read TGCGCCAGCAGTTCAGGAGTGAACACTGAAGCTTTCTTT.

In its sample, this clonotype was seen many times. Its ends do not fully match the called genes, so a read error is possible. The V and J genes are TRBV7-7 and TRBJ2-3; D is uncertain. This CDR3 has 16 residues. The germline V gene encodes CDR1 SSHAT and CDR2 FNYEAQ (reference sequence). The CDR3 nucleotides are TGTGCTAGCAGCTTCAGAGGAATATCCTTCACAGATACGCAGTATTTT. Translation gives CASSFRGISFTDTQYF. The full variable domain, rest sourced from reference TRBV7-7 and TRBJ2-3, is GAGVSQSPRYKVTKRGQDVTLRCDPISSHATLYWYQQALGQGPEFLTYFNYEAQPDKSGLPSDRFSAERPEGSISTLTIQRTEQRDSAMYRCASSFRGISFTDTQYFGPGTRLTVL.

Only a few counts were recorded for this clonotype. CDR3 protein: CASSFDSGANSPLHF. The CDR3 DNA is TGTGCCAGCAGCTTTGATTCCGGAGCCAATTCACCCCTCCACTTT. The rearrangement links TRBV7-3 to TRBJ1-6; D is ambiguous. V was shortened by 3 bases and J by 7 bases, with 13 bases between the two germline ends. CDR3 length: 15 residues. The germline CDR1 and CDR2 sequences are SGHTA and FQGTGA.

This clonotype was found many times. V and J are TRBV6-1 and TRBJ2-7; D remains unclear. This CDR3 has 15 amino acids. The germline CDR1 and CDR2 sequences are MNHNS and SASEGT. The V gene lost 0 bases and the J gene lost 3 bases, with 12 bases spanning the gap. For the CDR3, the DNA is TGTGCCAGCAGTGAAGCCGCAGGCGGAATCTACGAGCAGTACTTC. As protein: CASSEAAGGIYEQYF.

The rearrangement joins TRBV20-1 to TRBJ2-5; D may be TRBD2 (7 bases). Deletions cut 4 bases from V and 5 bases from J, with 20 bases between. The CDR3 has 15 residues. Germline V gives CDR1 DFQATT, CDR2 SNEGSKA (reference sequence). The CDR3 DNA follows: TGCAGTGCTACTGCCGCGGGGGCCCTCTGGGAGACCCAGTACTTC. Translation gives CSATAAGALWETQYF.

This clonotype showed up many times. The CDR3 loop is CATSDTRDRGGTDTQYF. The CDR3 DNA reads TGTGCCACCAGTGATACCCGGGACAGGGGTGGGACAGATACGCAGTATTTT. The chain has TRBV24-1 and TRBJ2-3, with TRBD1 matching 10 bases. J lost 3 bases, V lost 3 bases, and 8 bases had no gene match. CDR1 and CDR2 (germline): KGHDR, SFDVKD. The CDR3 length is 17 residues.

This clonotype was seen more than once but under ten times. This rearrangement joins TRBV9 to TRBJ2-7; D assignment may be TRBD1 or TRBD2 (5 bases each). V dropped 4 bases and J dropped 6 bases, with 17 bases sitting between them. Germline loops: CDR1 SGDLS, CDR2 YYNGEE. The CDR3 consists of 14 residues. The CDR3 DNA reads as TGTGCCAGCAGCCCATCCGGGGCGGGCGGCGAGCAGTACTTC. This encodes CASSPSGAGGEQYF.

This clonotype was seen repeatedly, ten times or more. The V gene is TRBV6-5, the J gene TRBJ2-5, with 13 nucleotides matching TRBD2. The germline CDR1 and CDR2 sequences are MNHEY and SVGAGI. Trimming took 10 bases from V and 5 from J; bases not matched to a gene: 10. The CDR3 has 15 amino acids. The CDR3, as DNA: TGTGCCACCTCACTAGCGGGGGGGCGCAGGGAGACCCAGTACTTC. Its translation is CATSLAGGRRETQYF.

This clonotype occurred a few times. V usage is TRBV27 and J usage is TRBJ2-7; no definite D call. The V gene lost 6 bases and the J gene lost 0 bases, with 12 bases spanning the gap. Germline assignment: CDR1 MNHEY and CDR2 SMNVEV (reference sequence). The CDR3 is 14 residues long. The CDR3 reads CASRRDSHSYEQYV. The CDR3 DNA reads TGTGCCAGCAGGAGAGACTCCCACTCCTACGAGCAGTACGTC.

There are a few counts of this clonotype. The gene calls are TRBV19 and TRBJ1-1, with D uncertain. Trimming removed 7 bases at V and 2 bases at J, with 17 bases between. Germline V lookup: CDR1 LNHDA, CDR2 SQIVND (reference sequence). CDR3 length: 15 amino acids. The CDR3 DNA reads TGTGCCAGTACCCCTTGGGCCTCTATCAACACTGAAGCTTTCTTT. It is translated as CASTPWASINTEAFF.

This sequence joins TRBV18 and TRBJ1-2; no definite D call. The V and J ends lost 3 bases and 0 bases respectively, with 8 bases between them. The CDR3 length is 14 residues. Germline V gene lookup returns CDR1 KGHSH and CDR2 LQKENI. CDR3 region: CASSPEYSNYGYTF. The CDR3 DNA reads TGTGCCAGCTCACCGGAGTACTCTAACTATGGCTACACCTTC.

This clonotype occurred many times. The V call is TRBV6-5, the J call TRBJ1-1, with D perhaps matching TRBD1 (5 bases). This CDR3 region has 14 residues. The germline V gene encodes CDR1 MNHEY and CDR2 SVGAGI. V dropped 5 bases and J dropped 1 base, with 11 bases sitting between them. The CDR3 spells CASSRFGTNTEAFF. The CDR3 DNA sequence: TGTGCCAGCAGTCGATTCGGGACGAACACTGAAGCTTTCTTT.